This is a list of T cell receptor beta chains from one sample in a study of shared clonotypes between healthy human individuals. Clones were read by immunoSEQ multiplex PCR, and TCRdb kept only the in-frame ones, dropping some. The data show approximately 2,200,000 clones, with roughly 91% seen just once and roughly 1.8% held by the top ten. The specimen was naive CD8+ T cells from PBMCs. The receptors originated from a man younger than 30 in good health. Some clones in this sample may be carry-over from other donors' samples. Each CDR3 is given with its conserved first and last residue. D genes are given only for firm matches. Where a row states a size, it is once, few, many or the class of an expanded clone; other rows omit it.

d_call j_call v_call clone_size cdr3_aa cdr3_nt
TRBD1 TRBJ1-5 TRBV2 few CASSGRQGRIQPQHF TGTGCCAGCAGCGGAAGACAGGGGAGGATCCAGCCCCAGCATTTT
- TRBJ1-3 TRBV7-9 once CASTPGGEISGNTIYF TGTGCCAGCACCCCCGGGGGGGAAATCTCTGGAAACACCATATATTTT
- TRBJ2-2 TRBV6-5 - CASGRLGRAGELFF TGTGCCAGCGGCCGACTGGGGCGGGCCGGGGAGCTGTTTTTT
TRBD2 TRBJ2-7 TRBV4-2 - CASSQEGLAGVYEQYF TGTGCCAGCAGCCAAGAGGGGCTAGCGGGGGTTTACGAGCAGTACTTC
- TRBJ2-7 TRBV6-1 - CASSEGGRTYEQYF TGTGCCAGCAGTGAAGGGGGACGGACCTACGAGCAGTACTTC
- TRBJ2-1 TRBV13 - CASSPTRFGYNEQFF TGTGCCAGCAGCCCGACTAGATTCGGCTACAATGAGCAGTTCTTC
TRBD2 TRBJ2-3 TRBV27 - CASSPLRTSESTDTQYF TGTGCCAGCAGTCCACTCCGTACTAGCGAGAGCACAGATACGCAGTATTTT
- TRBJ2-5 TRBV11-2 - CASSPRSPETQYF TGTGCCAGCAGCCCACGTTCGCCGGAGACCCAGTACTTC
- TRBJ2-7 TRBV6-5 - CASSYSRMGEQYF TGTGCCAGCAGTTACTCAAGGATGGGTGAGCAGTACTTC
- TRBJ1-1 TRBV28 - CASSPPGEGTEAFF TGTGCCAGCAGTCCCCCGGGGGAGGGGACTGAAGCTTTCTTT